This T cell receptor (beta chain) was profiled in a study of T-cell reconstitution after alpha-beta-depleted transplantation in children. This clonotype was counted ten times or more. The antigen remains unidentified. Using unique molecular identifiers, the investigators prepared the TCRbeta library. TCRdb redid the calling of the PCR reads with MiXCR, one entry per CDR3 protein. This repertoire shows 280,000 or so distinct CDR3 sequences, approximately 10% found once; its top ten account for roughly a quarter. Germline loops: CDR1 MDHEN, CDR2 SYDVKM. V shed 7 bases and J shed 3 bases, with 10 bases lying between them. The CDR3 is 12 residues long. Study-wide points: Several hundred expanded graft clones reportedly gave rise to the alpha-beta T cells present about two months after transplant.

The sample was peripheral blood, taken 180 days after TCRalphabeta/CD19-depleted stem cell transplant. This receptor was identified in a male patient aged 2 to 9 who had a stem cell transplant for chronic granulomatous disease, so the T cells may come from the graft donor. The genes are TRBV28 and TRBJ2-7; D gene unclear. CDR3 amino acids: CASTDKDYEQYF. The CDR3 DNA sequence: TGTGCCAGCACCGACAAAGACTACGAGCAGTACTTC.